This T cell receptor beta chain was sequenced during a study of OX40 agonist ivuxolimab in advanced cancers. Findings of the study overall: Clonal expansion was among the lowest in partial responders at 0.1-3.0 mg/kg, especially CD8+. Normalized T-cell clonal expansion was also low in a subset of nonresponders.

Note on this clone: Its target is unknown.

Germline CDR1 reads MNHNS; CDR2 reads SASEGT. The CDR3 is made up of 16 amino acids. The J segment lost 2 bases and the V segment lost 3 bases, leaving 7 bases of the junction unmatched. Clones were sequenced by immunoSEQ multiplex PCR, and TCRdb holds only the in-frame ones, with some missing. The table lists some 17,000 clones, 72% of them singletons. This chain connects TRBV6-1 to TRBJ1-5; 7 bases fit TRBD1. The sample in question was CD4+ or CD8+ T cells sorted from blood, obtained in a trial of the OX40 agonist ivuxolimab. This sequence was found in an adult with an advanced solid tumor such as melanoma, head and neck, liver or kidney cancer. The CDR3 reads CASSETGTYGNQPQHF. CDR3 sequence (DNA): TGTGCCAGCAGTGAGACAGGGACGTACGGCAATCAGCCCCAGCATTTT.